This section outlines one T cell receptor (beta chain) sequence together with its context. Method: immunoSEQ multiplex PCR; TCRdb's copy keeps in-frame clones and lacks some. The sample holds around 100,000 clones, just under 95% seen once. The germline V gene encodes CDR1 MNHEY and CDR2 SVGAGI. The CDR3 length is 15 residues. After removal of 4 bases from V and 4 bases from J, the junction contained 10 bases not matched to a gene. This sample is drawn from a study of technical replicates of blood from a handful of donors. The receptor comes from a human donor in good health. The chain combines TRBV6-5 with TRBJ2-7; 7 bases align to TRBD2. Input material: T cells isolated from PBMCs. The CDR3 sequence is CASSLDSGPFYEQYF. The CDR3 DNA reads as TGTGCCAGCAGTTTGGATAGCGGGCCCTTTTACGAGCAGTACTTC.